This TCR beta chain was recorded in a study of cytomegalovirus exposure and HLA in healthy donors. Study results and caveats: HLA alleles were associated with 15,000 to 20,000 TCR beta sequences in a later analysis at 0.05 false discovery rate. Most TCR beta V segments were productive about 90% or about 30% of the time in an earlier analysis. Upon later analysis, TCR association rates were observed to vary by HLA locus, being highest for DRB1 and lowest for HLA-C. Later analysis revealed greater clonal expansion in HLA-associated TCR beta chains than in equally common others.

Use of 60 Vbeta and 13 Jbeta primers characterized the PCR. The protocol was immunoSEQ multiplex PCR, while the TCRdb copy is restricted to in-frame clones and leaves out a portion. The sample records more than 150,000 clones, 82% being singletons. This clone was observed a few times. Its cognate antigen is unknown. The CDR3 has 15 amino acids. The germline V gene has CDR1 SGHTA and CDR2 FQGNSA. J gave up 5 bases and V 6 bases, and 5 bases lay outside the gene matches. Sequenced input: PBMCs. The chain recombines TRBV7-2 with TRBJ1-6; 9 bases fit TRBD1. The sequence was obtained from a man between 35 and 55 years old in good health and CMV-seronegative. CDR3 coding DNA: TGTGCCAGCAGGACAGGGGGTGGGGATAATTCACCCCTCCACTTT. Its protein product is CASRTGGGDNSPLHF.